This T cell receptor (beta chain) was profiled in a study of memory CD4+ T cells and cytomegalovirus serostatus. In regard to this clone: Its antigen is not identified.

Overall study findings and caveats: Suggested: most of the CMV-linked TCR signature lies in CD4+ memory cells.

Single viable CD3+CD4+CD8-CD45RO+ cells were sorted as the memory CD4+ T cells. Serostatus was set by detecting CMV pp150, pp28, p38, p52 IgG. Trimming cost V 3 bases and J 4 bases, with 13 bases left between them. Germline V CDR1 and CDR2: SGHTA, FQGNSA. This CDR3 is built from 15 residues. Assay used: immunoSEQ multiplex PCR; TCRdb lists only in-frame clones, some missing. In the table there are some 67,000 clones, about 78% of which are singletons. This chain links TRBV7-2 with TRBJ1-5, with D possibly being TRBD1 (5 bases). The TCR was taken from an adult in good health and CMV-seropositive. Material: memory CD4+ T cells from blood. In DNA form, the CDR3 reads TGTGCCAGCAGCTTGGGGGTACAGGTAAATCAGCCCCAGCATTTT. The encoded protein is CASSLGVQVNQPQHF.